The rows below give T cell receptor beta chains drawn from one sample of a study of T cells in Graves' hyperthyroidism and ophthalmopathy. TCRdb independently ran MiXCR on the multiplex PCR reads; one entry per CDR3 protein. The sample lists about 570,000 distinct CDR3 sequences, around 45% occurring once. Specimen: peripheral blood or thyroid tissue (not recorded which). All receptors derive from an adult woman with Graves' disease, either hyperthyroidism or ophthalmopathy (not recorded which). CDR3s include the opening cysteine and the closing phenylalanine or tryptophan. D genes are given only for firm matches. Clone size is stated in some rows and not others, as once, few, many or a class when expanded.

clone size: few; V gene: TRBV27; D gene: NA; CDR3 length: 18; J gene: TRBJ1-5; CDR3 protein: CASRSLSVGAVASQPQHF; CDR3 DNA: TGTGCCAGCAGAAGTTTATCGGTCGGCGCAGTGGCGAGTCAGCCCCAGCATTTT
clone size: NA; V gene: TRBV16; D gene: TRBD1; CDR3 length: 14; J gene: TRBJ1-1; CDR3 protein: CASSKETGGTEAFF; CDR3 DNA: TGTGCCAGCAGCAAAGAGACAGGGGGCACTGAAGCTTTCTTT
clone size: NA; V gene: TRBV7-3; D gene: NA; CDR3 length: 15; J gene: TRBJ2-7; CDR3 protein: CASSLGLAPSSEQYF; CDR3 DNA: TGTGCCAGCAGCTTAGGGCTAGCGCCTTCCAGTGAGCAGTACTTC
clone size: NA; V gene: TRBV25-1; D gene: NA; CDR3 length: 16; J gene: TRBJ1-3; CDR3 protein: CASSDTRAYSGNTIYF; CDR3 DNA: TGTGCCAGCAGTGATACCAGGGCCTACTCTGGAAACACCATATATTTT
clone size: once; V gene: TRBV7-9; D gene: NA; CDR3 length: 13; J gene: TRBJ2-7; CDR3 protein: CASVQEGDGEQYF; CDR3 DNA: TGTGCCAGCGTTCAGGAAGGGGACGGGGAGCAGTACTTC
clone size: NA; V gene: TRBV6-1; D gene: TRBD1; CDR3 length: 15; J gene: TRBJ2-7; CDR3 protein: CANRTGGSLYYEQYF; CDR3 DNA: TGTGCCAACCGCACAGGGGGTTCCCTCTACTACGAGCAGTACTTC
clone size: NA; V gene: TRBV9; D gene: NA; CDR3 length: 15; J gene: TRBJ1-2; CDR3 protein: CASSVASGPGYGYTF; CDR3 DNA: TGTGCCAGCAGCGTAGCCAGCGGACCCGGATATGGCTACACCTTC
clone size: NA; V gene: TRBV10-3; D gene: NA; CDR3 length: 15; J gene: TRBJ1-2; CDR3 protein: CAISEDSKTNYGYTF; CDR3 DNA: TGTGCCATCAGTGAGGACAGTAAGACTAACTATGGCTACACCTTC
clone size: few; V gene: TRBV19; D gene: NA; CDR3 length: 14; J gene: TRBJ2-6; CDR3 protein: CASSLTAGSNVLTF; CDR3 DNA: TGTGCCAGTAGTCTAACGGCGGGGTCCAACGTCCTGACTTTC
clone size: many; V gene: TRBV6-5; D gene: NA; CDR3 length: 13; J gene: TRBJ1-5; CDR3 protein: CASSYSISKPQHF; CDR3 DNA: TGTGCCAGCAGTTACTCGATTTCAAAGCCCCAGCATTTT
clone size: NA; V gene: TRBV20-1; D gene: NA; CDR3 length: 13; J gene: TRBJ1-5; CDR3 protein: CSANPGTTQPQHF; CDR3 DNA: TGCAGTGCTAACCCGGGGACAACTCAGCCCCAGCATTTT
clone size: few; V gene: TRBV7-9; D gene: NA; CDR3 length: 13; J gene: TRBJ1-2; CDR3 protein: CASSPSGRYGYTF; CDR3 DNA: TGTGCCAGCAGCCCAAGCGGTCGCTATGGCTACACCTTC
clone size: NA; V gene: TRBV25-1; D gene: NA; CDR3 length: 13; J gene: TRBJ1-1; CDR3 protein: CASLRQLRAEAFF; CDR3 DNA: TGTGCCAGCTTAAGGCAGTTACGGGCTGAAGCTTTCTTT